The 22 T cell receptor beta chains in this list originate from one sample, sequenced in a study of cytomegalovirus exposure and HLA in healthy donors. Measured with immunoSEQ multiplex PCR; TCRdb has only the in-frame clones, and not every one. The sample contains some 130,000 clones, approximately 84% of which appear only once. What was sequenced was PBMCs. The origin of the receptors is a man younger than 40 in good health and CMV-seropositive.

The chain carries TRBV11-3 and TRBJ2-7; tentative D call: TRBD2 (5 bases). CDR1 SGHNT and CDR2 YENEEA come from the germline V gene. Deletions cut 6 bases from V and 1 base from J, with 19 bases between. The CDR3 totals 16 residues. The CDR3 region has the DNA TGTGCCAGCAGGCTAGCCCGGGCAGATAGATCCTACGAGCAGTACTTC. This sequence encodes CASRLARADRSYEQYF.

The rearrangement joins TRBV5-6 to TRBJ2-1, with 11 bases that match TRBD2. Germline assignment: CDR1 SGHDT and CDR2 YYEEEE. The CDR3 is made up of 15 amino acids. V was clipped by 5 bases and J by 2 bases; unmatched bases: 3. In DNA, the CDR3 is TGTGCCAGCAGACAGGGACTAGCGGCCTACAATGAGCAGTTCTTC. This translates into CASRQGLAAYNEQFF.

J is TRBJ2-5 and V is TRBV7-9; tentative D call: TRBD2 (5 bases). Germline assignment: CDR1 SEHNR and CDR2 FQNEAQ (reference sequence). This CDR3 spans 16 amino acids. V was pared by 5 bases and J by 2 bases, with 18 bases between. The CDR3 sequence: CASSQRALLGQETQYF. The CDR3 nucleotides are TGTGCCAGCAGCCAGAGGGCTCTCCTTGGGCAAGAGACCCAGTACTTC.

The V call is TRBV5-1, the J call TRBJ2-5, with D perhaps matching TRBD2 (6 bases). Germline V gene lookup returns CDR1 SGHRS and CDR2 YFSETQ. The CDR3 length is 14 residues. The V end was cut by 7 bases, the J end by 4 bases, with 17 bases between. In DNA, the CDR3 is TGCGCCAGCGCCAAGGCCGGGAGCCCAGAGACCCAGTACTTC. Amino acids: CASAKAGSPETQYF.

The J gene is TRBJ1-6, the V gene TRBV4-2; 8 nucleotides agree with TRBD1. After removal of 0 bases from V and 9 bases from J, the junction contained 13 bases not matched to a gene. Germline V gene sequence: CDR1 LGHNA, CDR2 YNFKEQ. This CDR3 has 18 amino acids. In DNA, the CDR3 is TGTGCCAGCAGCCAAGATCGAGTAGGACAGGGAGTTGGTTCACCCCTCCACTTT. It is translated as CASSQDRVGQGVGSPLHF.

The chain carries TRBV6-8 and TRBJ1-2; D is unclear. The V end lost 5 bases, the J end lost 7 bases, and 20 bases lay between the germline ends. The CDR3 loop spans 15 amino acids. From germline, CDR1 is MNHGY and CDR2 SAAAGT. The CDR3 here is CASSSGRTSGSGYTF. In DNA form, the CDR3 reads TGTGCCAGCAGTAGCGGTAGGACCTCCGGGAGTGGCTACACCTTC.

The chain links TRBV10-3 to TRBJ1-2, with 12 nucleotides matching TRBD1. The CDR3 loop spans 16 amino acids. Looked up from germline, CDR1 is ENHRY and CDR2 is SYGVKD. V gave up 7 bases and J gave up 5 bases; unmatched junction bases: 11. CDR3 sequence reads: CAITEGSGQGAYGYTF. CDR3 nucleotides: TGTGCCATCACCGAAGGTTCGGGACAGGGGGCGTATGGCTACACCTTC.

The V gene is TRBV2, the J gene TRBJ2-2, with D perhaps TRBD1 (5 bases). Germline CDR1 reads SNHLY; CDR2 reads FYNNEI. This CDR3 contains 16 residues. With 2 bases removed from V and 0 bases from J, the gap between germline ends came to 10 bases. This CDR3 reads CASSEQGIANTGELFF. CDR3 DNA sequence: TGTGCCAGCAGTGAACAGGGAATAGCGAACACCGGGGAGCTGTTTTTT.

The chain employs TRBV10-3 and TRBJ2-7; 9 nucleotides align to TRBD2. The CDR3 is 15 amino acids. Looked up from germline, CDR1 is ENHRY and CDR2 is SYGVKD. The junction had 7 bases not matched to a gene; V was cut back by 6 bases and J by 1 base. CDR3 region: CAISEISGGSYEQYF. For the CDR3, the DNA is TGTGCCATCAGCGAGATCAGCGGGGGGTCCTACGAGCAGTACTTC.

This rearrangement joins TRBV25-1 to TRBJ2-3; TRBD2 might be the D (6 bases). The V end lost 6 bases, the J end lost 12 bases, and 16 bases lay between the germline ends. The CDR3 contains 12 residues. CDR1 is MGHDK, CDR2 SYGVNS, per germline. The CDR3 DNA is TGTGCCAGCAGGGAGGGACCTGATAACCAGTATTTT. Translating it yields CASREGPDNQYF. Filled out from reference TRBV25-1 and TRBJ2-3, the complete variable domain reads EADIYQTPRYLVIGTGKKITLECSQTMGHDKMYWYQQDPGMELHLIHYSYGVNSTEKGDLSSESTVSRIRTEHFPLTLESARPSHTSQYLCASREGPDNQYFGPGTRLTVL.

This clone was picked up one time. The V call is TRBV19, the J call TRBJ1-5; 8 bases align to TRBD1. V trimming: 10 bases; J trimming: 5 bases; junction bases outside the gene matches: 10. The V gene's germline CDR1 is LNHDA and CDR2 SQIVND (reference sequence). CDR3 size: 14 residues. This CDR3 is CATNDRGAYQPQHF. The CDR3 nucleotides are TGTGCCACCAATGACAGGGGCGCATATCAGCCCCAGCATTTT.

The chain carries TRBV6-5 and TRBJ1-2; 8 bases agree with TRBD1. CDR3 length: 13 residues. Germline V lookup: CDR1 MNHEY, CDR2 SVGAGI. Trimming cost V 5 bases and J 8 bases; bases outside gene matches: 7. The chain's CDR3 is CASSIDRGTGYTF. CDR3 bases: TGTGCCAGCAGTATCGACAGGGGAACGGGCTACACCTTC.

This clone appeared once. The chain recombines TRBV6-5 with TRBJ2-7; 7 positions match TRBD2. Germline loops: CDR1 MNHEY, CDR2 SVGAGI. Unmatched junction bases numbered 4, after V lost 2 bases and J lost 0 bases. This CDR3 is built from 15 residues. The chain's CDR3 is CASSYQRGPSYEQYF. In DNA, the CDR3 is TGTGCCAGCAGTTACCAGCGGGGCCCCTCCTACGAGCAGTACTTC.

CDR3 DNA: TGTGCCAGCAGTATCGGGGAGGCCCTTATAGCCAAAAACATTCAGTACTTC. Translation gives CASSIGEALIAKNIQYF. The chain links TRBV2 to TRBJ2-4, with D perhaps matching TRBD2 (6 bases). The CDR3 sequence is 17 residues long. Germline V gives CDR1 SNHLY, CDR2 FYNNEI. With 5 bases removed from V and 0 bases from J, the gap between germline ends came to 17 bases.

The V and J genes are TRBV16 and TRBJ1-2; 7 bases fit TRBD1. Germline CDR1 and CDR2: KGHSY and FQNENV. Trimming removed 2 bases from V and 0 bases from J; junction bases left unmatched: 0. This CDR3 comprises 14 residues. The CDR3 region is CASSQQGANYGYTF. For the CDR3, the DNA is TGTGCCAGCAGCCAACAGGGGGCTAACTATGGCTACACCTTC.

The chain is built from TRBV11-3 and TRBJ2-7, with 8 bases identical to TRBD1. Germline loops: CDR1 SGHNT, CDR2 YENEEA. The J segment lost 3 bases and the V segment lost 1 base, leaving 8 bases of the junction unmatched. There are 16 residues in the CDR3. The CDR3 DNA reads TGTGCCAGCAGCTTAGGATCGACAGGGGACCTCTACGAGCAGTACTTC. Translation: CASSLGSTGDLYEQYF.

V is TRBV27 and J is TRBJ1-2, with D unresolved. Trimming left V 0 bases short and J 5 bases short, with 13 bases between. This CDR3 comprises 15 residues. Per germline, CDR1 MNHEY and CDR2 SMNVEV (reference sequence). The CDR3 DNA reads as TGTGCCAGCAGTTTATCGGGCCTCGAACCTTATGGCTACACCTTC. It codes for CASSLSGLEPYGYTF.

The chain joins TRBV7-2 to TRBJ1-3; D might be TRBD1 (5 bases). V was clipped by 5 bases and J by 1 base, with 15 bases between them. Germline V gives CDR1 SGHTA, CDR2 FQGNSA. This CDR3 has 16 amino acids. The CDR3 DNA reads as TGTGCCAGCAGCCTGCCAACAGGCGTATCTGGAAACACCATATATTTT. It translates to CASSLPTGVSGNTIYF.

This chain links TRBV6-5 with TRBJ2-1, with 7 bases matching TRBD2. The V gene's germline CDR1 is MNHEY and CDR2 SVGAGI. Trimming at V came to 6 bases and at J to 2 bases, leaving 7 bases not matched to a gene. The CDR3 totals 15 residues. Here the CDR3 reads CASRPRGDPYNEQFF. In DNA, the CDR3 is TGTGCCAGCAGACCCCGGGGGGATCCCTACAATGAGCAGTTCTTC.

The rearrangement joins TRBV7-3 to TRBJ2-5; 9 bases line up with TRBD1. Germline V CDR1 and CDR2: SGHTA, FQGTGA. V shed 5 bases, J shed 4 bases, and the junction held 5 bases outside the gene matches. The length of the CDR3 is 14 residues. CDR3: CASSPTGGSETQYF. As DNA, the CDR3 is TGTGCCAGCAGCCCAACAGGGGGCTCAGAGACCCAGTACTTC.

The genes are TRBV10-3 and TRBJ2-1; a possible D gene is TRBD2 (6 bases). This CDR3 comprises 15 residues. Germline V gene sequence: CDR1 ENHRY, CDR2 SYGVKD. V dropped 7 bases and J dropped 4 bases, with 17 bases sitting between them. In DNA form, the CDR3 reads TGTGCCATCACCAAAGGGACTGACCCTTACAATGAGCAGTTCTTC. It translates to CAITKGTDPYNEQFF.

The chain uses TRBV2 and TRBJ2-3; TRBD2 aligns across 12 bases. Per the germline V gene, CDR1 is SNHLY and CDR2 is FYNNEI. J gave up 4 bases and V 8 bases, and 7 bases lay outside the gene matches. CDR3 length: 15 residues. The CDR3 spells CASVRSSGRADTQYF. The DNA of the CDR3 is TGTGCCAGCGTGAGGTCTAGCGGGAGGGCAGATACGCAGTATTTT.